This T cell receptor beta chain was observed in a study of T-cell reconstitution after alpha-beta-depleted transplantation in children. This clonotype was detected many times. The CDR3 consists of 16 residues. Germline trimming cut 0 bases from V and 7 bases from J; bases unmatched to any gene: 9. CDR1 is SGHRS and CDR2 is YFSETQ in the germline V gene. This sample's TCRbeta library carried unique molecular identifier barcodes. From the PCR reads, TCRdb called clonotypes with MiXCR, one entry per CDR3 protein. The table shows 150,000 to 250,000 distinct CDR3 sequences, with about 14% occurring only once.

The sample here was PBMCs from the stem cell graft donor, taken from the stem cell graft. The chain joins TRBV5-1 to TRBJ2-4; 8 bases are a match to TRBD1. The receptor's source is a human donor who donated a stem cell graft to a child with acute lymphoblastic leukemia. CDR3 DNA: TGCGCCAGCAGCTTGGCTCAGGGGGCTCTGTTGAACATTCAGTACTTC. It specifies CASSLAQGALLNIQYF.